Each of the 12 T cell receptor beta chains below was sequenced from the same sample in a study of CD4+ T cells in melanoma. Clones were read by immunoSEQ multiplex PCR, and TCRdb kept only the in-frame ones, dropping some. The sample carries about 140,000 clones, around 90% recorded once. These receptors were collected from a human donor with melanoma.

CDR3 in DNA: TGTGCCAGCAGCTTAGGGCAGTCAAACATTCAGTACTTC. Translating it yields CASSLGQSNIQYF. The J gene is TRBJ2-4, the V gene TRBV7-3; D remains unclear. Germline CDR1 reads SGHTA; CDR2 reads FQGTGA. The length of the CDR3 is 13 residues. The ends were cut back, 2 bases at V and 6 bases at J, with 8 bases in the middle.

This clone has more than one count but fewer than ten. The chain combines TRBV5-6 with TRBJ1-1, with 9 bases that match TRBD1. Per germline, CDR1 SGHDT and CDR2 YYEEEE. The CDR3 consists of 15 residues. The junction had 8 bases not matched to a gene; V was cut back by 4 bases and J by 4 bases. DNA for the CDR3: TGTGCCAGCAGCGGGGACAGGGACTCCCTCACTGAAGCTTTCTTT. Translation: CASSGDRDSLTEAFF.

This clone was observed once. The chain recombines TRBV15 with TRBJ2-7, with D possibly being TRBD1 or TRBD2 (7 bases each). CDR3 length: 13 amino acids. In germline, CDR1 is LNHNV, CDR2 YYDKDF (reference sequence). V was clipped by 8 bases and J by 7 bases, with 18 bases between them. CDR3 nucleotide sequence: TGTGCCACCCGTAGGGGAGGGGGCATAGAGCAGTACTTC. Translating gives CATRRGGGIEQYF.

The chain has TRBV6-5 and TRBJ2-6; perhaps TRBD1 as D (6 bases). CDR1 is MNHEY, CDR2 SVGAGI, per germline. This CDR3 region has 14 residues. Trimming left V 5 bases short and J 4 bases short, with 9 bases between. CDR3 bases: TGTGCCAGCAGTAGGGACACGGGGGCCAACGTCCTGACTTTC. Its protein product is CASSRDTGANVLTF.

The genes are TRBV4-1 and TRBJ1-2; D call uncertain. Deletions cut 0 bases from V and 4 bases from J, with 9 bases between. Germline lookup yields CDR1 MGHRA and CDR2 YSYEKL. This CDR3 is 14 amino acids long. In DNA form, the CDR3 reads TGCGCCAGCAGCCAAGAGGAGGGATCCTATGGCTACACCTTC. Residues: CASSQEEGSYGYTF.

The chain couples TRBV7-3 to TRBJ1-2; 8 nucleotides agree with TRBD1. Germline trimming cut 5 bases from V and 8 bases from J; bases unmatched to any gene: 7. This CDR3 contains 13 residues. The germline V gene encodes CDR1 SGHTA and CDR2 FQGTGA. In DNA form, the CDR3 reads TGTGCCAGCAGCCAAGGACAGGGCAGGGGCTACACCTTC. Translating gives CASSQGQGRGYTF.

Here the CDR3 reads CASSYLESAGELFF. The CDR3 DNA reads TGTGCCAGCAGTTACTTAGAAAGCGCCGGGGAGCTGTTTTTT. The chain employs TRBV6-5 and TRBJ2-2; no firm D call. The germline V gene has CDR1 MNHEY and CDR2 SVGAGI. Trimming left V 1 base short and J 6 bases short, with 9 bases between. The CDR3 length is 14 residues.

V gene TRBV7-8 combines with J gene TRBJ2-2, with a weak D call TRBD1 (5 bases). Trimming took off 3 bases at V and 6 bases at J, with 17 bases between the two ends. Germline CDR1 and CDR2: SGHVS and FQNEAQ. The CDR3 is 16 amino acids. In nucleotides, the CDR3 is TGTGCCAGCAGCTTGGTGCAGGGTGGGATACCCGGGGAGCTGTTTTTT. Residues: CASSLVQGGIPGELFF.

The rearrangement uses TRBV11-3 and TRBJ2-3; D uncertain. Germline V gene sequence: CDR1 SGHNT, CDR2 YENEEA. The CDR3 loop spans 14 amino acids. The V end was cut by 1 base, the J end by 1 base, with 6 bases between. CDR3 bases: TGTGCCAGCAGCTTAGCCAGCGGCACAGATACGCAGTATTTT. Residues: CASSLASGTDTQYF.

The chain couples TRBV5-4 to TRBJ2-5; D unresolved. Trimming pared 2 bases from V and 1 base from J, leaving 9 bases between. CDR3 size: 14 residues. Germline V gene lookup returns CDR1 SGHNT and CDR2 YYREEE (reference sequence). Here the CDR3 DNA reads TGTGCCAGCAGCTTACGGGCCGGCCAAGAGACCCAGTACTTC. It codes for CASSLRAGQETQYF.

J is TRBJ1-3 and V is TRBV7-9; 9 positions agree with TRBD1. The CDR3 runs to 15 residues. J gave up 4 bases and V 0 bases, and 1 base lay outside the gene matches. Per germline, CDR1 SEHNR and CDR2 FQNEAQ (reference sequence). CDR3 residues: CASSLAGTGGNTIYF. The CDR3 DNA reads as TGTGCCAGCAGCTTAGCCGGGACAGGGGGAAACACCATATATTTT.

In this sample, this clone turned up once. The chain joins TRBV7-2 to TRBJ1-5; D possibly corresponds to TRBD1 (6 bases). The length of the CDR3 is 13 residues. V was clipped by 5 bases and J by 6 bases, with 11 bases between them. Germline-derived CDR1 and CDR2 are SGHTA and FQGNSA. For the CDR3, the DNA is TGTGCCAGCAGCCGACAGGAGAGTCAGCCCCAGCATTTT. Protein product: CASSRQESQPQHF. Supplemented by reference TRBV7-2 and TRBJ1-5, the full variable domain reads GAGVSQSPSNKVTEKGKDVELRCDPISGHTALYWYRQSLGQGLEFLIYFQGNSAPDKSGLPSDRFSAERTGGSVSTLTIQRTQQEDSAVYLCASSRQESQPQHFGDGTRLSIL.